The clone carrying this T cell receptor (beta chain) was counted ten times or more. TCRdb reprocessed the RACE reads with MiXCR, giving one entry per CDR3 protein. The profile shows more than 80,000 distinct CDR3 sequences, 9.5% to 14% of them singletons. Specified time point: patch test 3, about 24 weeks after DPC sensitization. The treatment here: therapeutic diphenylcyclopropenone sensitization with weekly scalp DPC. CDR1 and CDR2 from the germline V gene are ENHRY and SYGVKD. V was clipped by 0 bases and J by 6 bases; unmatched bases: 10. The CDR3 has 18 amino acids. This specimen comes from a study of human T cells and chemical hapten exposure.

The receptor was derived from a woman in her 50s with alopecia areata. Some clones in this sample may be carry-over from other donors' samples. This chain connects TRBV10-3 to TRBJ2-2, with 10 nucleotides matching TRBD2. The input for sequencing was whole blood, taken in connection with sensitization to the hapten diphenylcyclopropenone (DPC). The CDR3 region has the DNA TGTGCCATCAGTGAGTCAAGGCTAGCGGGAGAAAACGCCGGGGAGCTGTTTTTT. Translated, it gives CAISESRLAGENAGELFF.